This T cell receptor (beta chain) comes out of a study of Tregs in tolerant kidney transplant recipients. Only in-frame clones appear in the TCRdb table, and some are missing; sequencing was by immunoSEQ multiplex PCR. The sample has around 52,000 clones; over 70% are singletons. The CDR3 has 11 residues. The germline CDR1 and CDR2 sequences are SGHRS and YFSETQ. V lost 5 bases and J lost 11, with 13 bases in between. Sequencing was performed on CD4+ T cells from blood. V gene TRBV5-1 combines with J gene TRBJ1-1, with a tentative D call TRBD1 (5 bases). This TCR came from a human donor in good health. CDR3 DNA sequence: TGCGCCAGCAGGGAGGGGACGAGGGCTTTCTTT. Protein sequence: CASREGTRAFF.